This T cell receptor beta chain was profiled in a study of OX40 agonist ivuxolimab in advanced cancers. Study-level results: The CD4+ and CD8+ T cells in the blood had expanded clonally by week 6 at 0.1 to 3.0 mg/kg. Among T cells, CD8+ cells averaged more expanded clones than CD4+ cells.

Comment on this clone: Its antigen is still unknown.

Per germline, CDR1 SGHRS and CDR2 YFSETQ. Trimming at V came to 7 bases and at J to 2 bases, leaving 3 bases not matched to a gene. There are 14 residues in the CDR3. Here immunoSEQ multiplex PCR was the method, and the copy in TCRdb shows in-frame clones only, minus some. The data hold 54,000 or so clones, with over 75% observed a single time. Sample: CD4+ or CD8+ T cells sorted from blood, taken in a trial of the OX40 agonist ivuxolimab. The TCR comes from an adult with an advanced solid tumor such as melanoma, head and neck, liver or kidney cancer. This rearrangement joins TRBV5-1 to TRBJ2-3; TRBD2 matches at 11 bases. CDR3: CASASGGSTDTQYF. The DNA for the CDR3 is TGCGCCAGCGCTAGCGGGGGGTCCACAGATACGCAGTATTTT.